The source of this TCR beta chain is a study of cytomegalovirus exposure and HLA in healthy donors. Study summary: T cells numbering about 180 million yielded more than 100 million unique TCR beta sequences in an earlier analysis. General observations from the study: Investigators reported over 150 TCR beta chains as tied to cytomegalovirus. As a later analysis revealed, the rate of TCR association differed by HLA locus, with DRB1 most and HLA-C fewest.

As to this clone: No antigen is known for it.

Per germline, CDR1 SGHTA and CDR2 FQGNSA. V lost 4 bases to trimming and J lost 5 bases; unmatched junction nucleotides: 4. The CDR3 is 14 residues long. 13 Jbeta primers and 60 Vbeta primers were used for the PCR. Profiling relied on immunoSEQ multiplex PCR, and the TCRdb table lists in-frame clones only, not all of them. The sample includes 70,000 or so clones, 80% to 90% of them seen just once. The sequencing input was PBMCs. This receptor was taken from a woman aged 25 to 39 in good health and CMV-seronegative. The V and J genes are TRBV7-2 and TRBJ1-1, with 10 nucleotides matching TRBD1. CDR3 in DNA: TGTGCCAGCAGCTCTCGGACAGGGGGGACTGAAGCTTTCTTT. Translating gives CASSSRTGGTEAFF.